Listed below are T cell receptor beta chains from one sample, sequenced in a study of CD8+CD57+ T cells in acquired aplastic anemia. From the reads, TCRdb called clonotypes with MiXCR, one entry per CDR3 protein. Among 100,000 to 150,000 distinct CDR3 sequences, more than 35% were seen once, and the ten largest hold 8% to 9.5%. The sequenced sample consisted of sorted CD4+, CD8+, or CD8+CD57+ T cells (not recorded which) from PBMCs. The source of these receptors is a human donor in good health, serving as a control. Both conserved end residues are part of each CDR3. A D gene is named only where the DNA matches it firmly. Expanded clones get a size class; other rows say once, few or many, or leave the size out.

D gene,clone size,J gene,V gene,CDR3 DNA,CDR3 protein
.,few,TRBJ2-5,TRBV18,TGTGCCAGCTCACCACAAAAAGAGACCCAGTACTTC,CASSPQKETQYF
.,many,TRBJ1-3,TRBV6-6,TGTGCCAGCAGTTACTCGTACAGGGCTGGAAACACCATATATTTT,CASSYSYRAGNTIYF
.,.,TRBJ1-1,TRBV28,TGTGCCAGCAGGTCGGGGGAAGGTTCTGAAGCTTTCTTT,CASRSGEGSEAFF
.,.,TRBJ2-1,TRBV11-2,TGTGCCAGCAGCCGGGACGGCATTTCCCCGAATCCTAATGAGCAGTTCTTC,CASSRDGISPNPNEQFF
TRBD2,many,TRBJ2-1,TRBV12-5,TGTGCTAGTGGTTTGGTAGTGGATGGGACTAGCGCGTTCCGAGAGCAGTTCTTC,CASGLVVDGTSAFREQFF
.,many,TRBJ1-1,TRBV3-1,TGTGCCAGCAGCCGGGTAGCTAACACTGAAGCTTTCTTT,CASSRVANTEAFF
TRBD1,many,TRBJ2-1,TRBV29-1,TGCAGCGCTGGACAGGGGGGCAATGAGCAGTTCTTC,CSAGQGGNEQFF
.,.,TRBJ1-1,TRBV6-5,TGTGCCAGCAGTTACGGGGTAGGGGCTTTCTTT,CASSYGVGAFF
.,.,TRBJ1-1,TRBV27,TGTGCCAGCAGCACTCGTATGAACACTGAAGCTTTCTTT,CASSTRMNTEAFF
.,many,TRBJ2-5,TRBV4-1,TGCGCCAGCAGCCAATACGCCGACACCTTCCGTTTGGTGACCCAGTACTTC,CASSQYADTFRLVTQYF
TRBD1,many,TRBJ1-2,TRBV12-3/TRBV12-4,TGTGCCAGCAGTCAAACTCCGGGACAGGGTGGGTATGGCTACACCTTC,CASSQTPGQGGYGYTF
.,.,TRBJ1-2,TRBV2,TGTGCCAGCGGAAGGTCCCCAGGCGATGGCTACACCTTC,CASGRSPGDGYTF
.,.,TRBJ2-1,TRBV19,TGTGCCAGTAGTCGTAGGCCGGAGCCCTACGATGAGCAGTTCTTC,CASSRRPEPYDEQFF
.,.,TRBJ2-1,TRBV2,TGTGCCAGCTTTTTTCGCGGGGAATACGATGAGCAGTTCTTC,CASFFRGEYDEQFF
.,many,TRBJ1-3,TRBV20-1,TGCAGTGCCATTGGACACTCTGGAAACACCATATATTTT,CSAIGHSGNTIYF
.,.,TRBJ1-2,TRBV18,TGTGCCAGCCTCCCGTACTCGGGAGCTAACTATGGCTACACCTTC,CASLPYSGANYGYTF
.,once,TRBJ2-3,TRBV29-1,TGCAGCGCCGACTTTTCTCTCACAGATACGCAGTATTTT,CSADFSLTDTQYF
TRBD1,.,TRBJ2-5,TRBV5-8,TGTGCCAGCAGCCCGACAGGGATGCAAGAGACCCAGTACTTC,CASSPTGMQETQYF
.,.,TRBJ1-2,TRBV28,TGTGCCAGCAGTTTAAAGGGTTCGGTGCAGGGAAATGGCTACACCTTC,CASSLKGSVQGNGYTF
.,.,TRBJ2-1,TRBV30,TGTGCCTGGAGTGTACGCCCCGGCGGCTTGGGCAATGAGCGGTTCTTC,CAWSVRPGGLGNERFF
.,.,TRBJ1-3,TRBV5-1,TGCGCCGGCAGCCCCGGGGGTGGAAACACCATATATTTT,CAGSPGGGNTIYF
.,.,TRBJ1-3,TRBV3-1,TGTGCCAGCAGCCAAGATCTGGTGTCTGGAAACACCATATATTTT,CASSQDLVSGNTIYF
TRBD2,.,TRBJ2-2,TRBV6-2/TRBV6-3,TGTGCCAGCAGCCGACTAGCGGCCGGGGAGCTGTTTTTT,CASSRLAAGELFF
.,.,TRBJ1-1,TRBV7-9,TGTGCCAGCAGCTTAGCAGGAGGGGGGGACACTGAAGCTTTCTTT,CASSLAGGGDTEAFF
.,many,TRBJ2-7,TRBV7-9,TGTGCCAGCAGCCCGGAGGCCTGGGCCTCCTACGAGCAGTACTTC,CASSPEAWASYEQYF
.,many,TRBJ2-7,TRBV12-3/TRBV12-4,TGTGCCAGCAGTTTTCTGGGGGAGCAGTACTTC,CASSFLGEQYF
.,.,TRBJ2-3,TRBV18,TGTGCCAGCTCACCCCCCCCGGCTGAACACACAGATACGCAGTATTTT,CASSPPPAEHTDTQYF
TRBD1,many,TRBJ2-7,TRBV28,TGTGCCAGCAAGGAAGGACAGGGGGTTCACGAGCAGTACTTC,CASKEGQGVHEQYF
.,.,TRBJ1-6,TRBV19,TGTGCCAGTAGTATTTCCGATTCACCCCTCCACTTT,CASSISDSPLHF
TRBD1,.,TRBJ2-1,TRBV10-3,TGTGCCATGTCCGGGACAGGGGGGCAGGAGCAGTTCTTC,CAMSGTGGQEQFF
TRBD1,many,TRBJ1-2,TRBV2,TGTGCCAGCAGTCGGGACAGAGGGGAAACCAACTATGGCTACACCTTC,CASSRDRGETNYGYTF
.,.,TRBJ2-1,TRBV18,TGTGCCAGCCGACCTGGACTGAGTTCCTACAATGAGCAGTTCTTC,CASRPGLSSYNEQFF
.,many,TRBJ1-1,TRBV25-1,TGTGCCAGCAGCAGAGGGGGGGCAGCTTTCTTT,CASSRGGAAFF
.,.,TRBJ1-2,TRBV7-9,TGTGCCAGCATCCCAGGGAGCCATGGCTACACCTTC,CASIPGSHGYTF
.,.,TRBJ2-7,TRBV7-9,TGTGCCAGCAGCTTATCCACTAGGGCGTACGAGCAGTACTTC,CASSLSTRAYEQYF
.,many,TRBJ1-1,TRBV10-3,TGTGCCATCAGTGAGGCAGTGAACACTGAAGCTTTCTTT,CAISEAVNTEAFF
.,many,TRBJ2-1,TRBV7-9,TGTGCCAGCAGCCCCGAGGTGGGTGGATTCTACAATGAGCAGTTCTTC,CASSPEVGGFYNEQFF
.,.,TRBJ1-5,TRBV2,TGTGCCAGGTCAACAGGGCCCCTGGCGAGCAATCAGCCCCAGCATTTT,CARSTGPLASNQPQHF
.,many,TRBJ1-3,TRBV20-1,TGCAGTGCTAGTAGTTTCTCTGGAAACACCATATATTTT,CSASSFSGNTIYF
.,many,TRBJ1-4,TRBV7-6,TGTGCCAGCAGCTCCTATTTAGGCGGGACTAATGAAAAACTGTTTTTT,CASSSYLGGTNEKLFF
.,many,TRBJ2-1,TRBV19,TGTGCCAGTACCGAAGGGGGGGGGGGGATCGATGAGCAGTTCTTC,CASTEGGGGIDEQFF
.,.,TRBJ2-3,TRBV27,TGTGCCAGCGCCCCTCTTGGGGCCGGGAATGCGGGTACGCAGTATTTT,CASAPLGAGNAGTQYF
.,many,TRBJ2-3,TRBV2,TGTGCCAGCAGGATTTCCCCTGAGATATTCACAGATACGCAGTATTTT,CASRISPEIFTDTQYF
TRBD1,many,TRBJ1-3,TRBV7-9,TGTGCCAGCAGCCCCGGACAGGGGGACGGAAACACCATATATTTT,CASSPGQGDGNTIYF
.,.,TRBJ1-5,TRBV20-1,TGCAGTGCTAGTCTGGGAGCAGGCCAGCCCCAGCATTTT,CSASLGAGQPQHF
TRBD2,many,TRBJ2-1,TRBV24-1,TGTGCCACCAGTGATCCGTCTAGCGGGGGCCATTTATACAATGAGCAGTTCTTC,CATSDPSSGGHLYNEQFF